The 6 T cell receptor beta chains in this list originate from one sample, sequenced in a study of blood T cell repertoires in COVID-19. Assay: immunoSEQ multiplex PCR; the TCRdb copy retains only in-frame clones and omits some. The sample includes more than 85,000 clones, over 65% of them seen just once. Source material: peripheral blood. These receptors originate from a woman older than 75 with acute or convalescent COVID-19.

The chain joins TRBV27 to TRBJ2-7; 13 bases agree with TRBD2. V was clipped by 8 bases and J by 9 bases; unmatched bases: 13. CDR3 length: 15 residues. CDR1 MNHEY and CDR2 SMNVEV come from the germline V gene (reference sequence). CDR3: CASSPSGLAGTVQYF. CDR3 nucleotide sequence: TGTGCCAGCTCCCCTTCGGGACTAGCGGGAACCGTGCAGTACTTC.

CDR3 in DNA: TGTGCCAGCAGCCAGAACCAGGGGGCTTCTGATGGCTACACCTTC. Translation gives CASSQNQGASDGYTF. This chain uses TRBV7-2 with TRBJ1-2; 8 bases align to TRBD1. The CDR3 loop spans 15 amino acids. From germline, CDR1 is SGHTA and CDR2 FQGNSA. V dropped 5 bases and J dropped 6; count of bases not matched to a gene: 11.

The V call is TRBV18, the J call TRBJ2-5; D remains ambiguous. Trimming cost V 2 bases and J 3 bases, with 7 bases left between them. The CDR3 sequence is 13 residues long. CDR1 and CDR2 (germline): KGHSH, LQKENI. CDR3 sequence reads: CASSPIREETQYF. The CDR3 DNA sequence: TGTGCCAGCTCACCAATCCGGGAAGAGACCCAGTACTTC.

The rearrangement links TRBV5-1 to TRBJ2-3; D not certain. Per the germline V gene, CDR1 is SGHRS and CDR2 is YFSETQ. Trimming took 1 base from V and 0 from J, leaving 9 bases between them. The CDR3 loop spans 15 amino acids. For the CDR3, the DNA is TGCGCCAGCAGCTTGCATTTAGCTAGCACAGATACGCAGTATTTT. It translates to CASSLHLASTDTQYF.

The chain uses TRBV18 and TRBJ1-1; maybe TRBD1 (5 bases). With 3 bases removed from V and 7 bases from J, the gap between germline ends came to 12 bases. CDR1 is KGHSH, CDR2 LQKENI, per germline. CDR3 length equals 13 residues. The CDR3 DNA reads as TGTGCCAGCTCACCGGACGGACAAAATGAAGCTTTCTTT. Protein: CASSPDGQNEAFF.

This sequence joins TRBV11-2 and TRBJ2-7; weak D call: TRBD2 (5 bases). The CDR3 covers 14 residues. The germline gives CDR1 SGHAT, CDR2 FQNNGV. The V gene lost 5 bases and the J gene lost 1 base, with 12 bases spanning the gap. CDR3 protein: CASSPSRDSYEQYF. The CDR3 bases are TGTGCCAGCAGCCCGTCACGGGATTCCTACGAGCAGTACTTC.